This T cell receptor beta chain was sequenced for a study of T cell responses to AZD1222 COVID-19 vaccine. Method: immunoSEQ multiplex PCR; TCRdb's copy keeps in-frame clones and lacks some. Here the sample spans about 110,000 clones, roughly nine tenths being singletons. CDR3 length equals 15 residues. The V gene's germline CDR1 is MDHEN and CDR2 SYDVKM. V lost 5 bases and J lost 3, with 13 bases in between. The sequence was obtained from an adult in good health. The chain links TRBV28 to TRBJ1-4; weak D call: TRBD1 (6 bases). The specimen comprised peripheral blood, sampled on day 0 of MenACWY control vaccination. Here the CDR3 reads CASSPPQGANEKLFF. In nucleotides, the CDR3 is TGTGCCAGCAGTCCCCCACAGGGAGCTAATGAAAAACTGTTTTTT. The full variable domain, its missing parts supplied by reference TRBV28 and TRBJ1-4, is DVKVTQSSRYLVKRTGEKVFLECVQDMDHENMFWYRQDPGLGLRLIYFSYDVKMKEKGDIPEGYSVSREKKERFSLILESASTNQTSMYLCASSPPQGANEKLFFGSGTQLSVL.